The 26 T cell receptor beta chains reported below all come from one sample, sequenced in a study of beta chain features in type 1 diabetes. Regarding the study as a whole: TCRB CDR3s were moderately but significantly shorter in Type 1 diabetes patients in all four CD4+ subsets.

TCRB transcripts that were expressed got sequenced, as all of the isolated RNA had been reverse transcribed. Produced via immunoSEQ multiplex PCR; TCRdb's table is partial and in-frame only. Counted here are roughly 300,000 clones, around 8.5% occurring once; the ten biggest clones make up roughly 0.99%. For these receptors, no antigen is known. Sequenced: central memory CD4+ T cells from blood. These receptors originate from a man aged 25 to 40 with type 1 diabetes.

This clone came up a few times. The chain is built from TRBV7-9 and TRBJ2-7; possible D gene TRBD1, 6 bases. V was pared by 3 bases and J by 7 bases, with 16 bases between. Germline CDR1 SEHNR, CDR2 FQNEAQ (reference sequence). This CDR3 has 14 residues. This CDR3 reads CASSLTGGSEEQYF. CDR3 nucleotides: TGTGCCAGCAGCTTGACAGGAGGATCAGAGGAGCAGTACTTC.

This clone was counted only a few times. The genes are TRBV29-1 and TRBJ2-5; 7 bases map to TRBD1. The CDR3 totals 13 residues. The germline CDR1 and CDR2 sequences are SQVTM and ANQGSEA. The V segment lost 6 bases and the J segment 4 bases; nucleotides outside the gene matches: 8. CDR3 sequence: CSVYGGQAETQYF. Here the CDR3 DNA reads TGCAGCGTCTACGGTGGACAGGCAGAGACCCAGTACTTC.

The V call is TRBV28, the J call TRBJ2-1; D gene ambiguous. V gave up 5 bases and J gave up 7 bases, with 12 bases separating them. The CDR3 contains 13 residues. Germline CDR1 and CDR2: MDHEN and SYDVKM. CDR3 protein: CASSRPGWNEQFF. The CDR3 DNA reads as TGTGCCAGCAGTAGACCGGGCTGGAATGAGCAGTTCTTC.

V usage is TRBV9 and J usage is TRBJ2-7, with D perhaps matching TRBD1 (6 bases). CDR1 and CDR2 from the germline V gene are SGDLS and YYNGEE. CDR3 length equals 15 residues. V lost 0 bases to trimming and J lost 2 bases, with 12 bases between them. The chain's CDR3 is CASSVGQAVAYEQYF. In DNA form, the CDR3 reads TGTGCCAGCAGCGTAGGACAGGCCGTAGCCTACGAGCAGTACTTC.

Only a few counts were recorded for this clone. The J gene is TRBJ2-1, the V gene TRBV27, with a possible D match to TRBD1 (6 bases). Trimming pared 4 bases from V and 4 bases from J, leaving 17 bases between. Germline V gives CDR1 MNHEY, CDR2 SMNVEV (reference sequence). The CDR3 contains 16 residues. CDR3 coding DNA: TGTGCCAGCAGTTCACGGACCGGGACATATTACAATGAGCAGTTCTTC. This gives the protein CASSSRTGTYYNEQFF.

This clone turned up a few times. The chain is built from TRBV6-5 and TRBJ1-6, with 7 bases matching TRBD1. This CDR3 comprises 14 residues. With 0 bases clipped from V and 14 bases from J, the junction kept 7 bases outside the gene matches. From germline, CDR1 is MNHEY and CDR2 SVGAGI. The chain's CDR3 is CASSYSDETGSLHF. DNA of the CDR3: TGTGCCAGCAGTTACTCTGATGAGACAGGGTCCCTCCACTTT.

This clone showed up just a few times. V and J are TRBV19 and TRBJ1-6, with D possibly TRBD1 on 5 matching bases. The CDR3 consists of 15 residues. Germline lookup yields CDR1 LNHDA and CDR2 SQIVND (reference sequence). The ends were cut back, 8 bases at V and 4 bases at J, with 15 bases in the middle. CDR3 bases: TGTGCCAGTGTGAACCGGGACGGATATAATTCACCCCTCCACTTT. This encodes CASVNRDGYNSPLHF. Filled out from reference TRBV19 and TRBJ1-6, the complete variable domain reads DGGITQSPKYLFRKEGQNVTLSCEQNLNHDAMYWYRQDPGQGLRLIYYSQIVNDFQKGDIAEGYSVSREKKESFPLTVTSAQKNPTAFYLCASVNRDGYNSPLHFGNGTRLTVT.

This clone showed up just a few times. V usage is TRBV7-9 and J usage is TRBJ2-5; 12 bases are a match to TRBD2. In germline, CDR1 is SEHNR, CDR2 FQNEAQ (reference sequence). Trimming at V came to 5 bases and at J to 5 bases, leaving 6 bases not matched to a gene. This CDR3 has 15 amino acids. In DNA, the CDR3 is TGTGCCAGCAGCCCCCTAGCGGGGGGGCGTGAGACCCAGTACTTC. It codes for CASSPLAGGRETQYF.

This clone was counted between two and nine times. The chain uses TRBV7-2 and TRBJ1-6; D possibly corresponds to TRBD1 (5 bases). The CDR3 covers 15 residues. Looked up from germline, CDR1 is SGHTA and CDR2 is FQGNSA. V lost 5 bases, J lost 8 bases, and 16 bases lay in between. CDR3 protein: CASSADTGGYSPLHF. The DNA for the CDR3 is TGTGCCAGCAGCGCGGACACGGGGGGTTATTCACCCCTCCACTTT.

The V call is TRBV7-8, the J call TRBJ1-4; D not resolved. CDR3 length: 15 amino acids. Germline V lookup: CDR1 SGHVS, CDR2 FQNEAQ. Trimming cost V 3 bases and J 0 bases, with 8 bases left between them. The CDR3 sequence is CASSFQSATNEKLFF. For the CDR3, the DNA is TGTGCCAGCAGCTTCCAGAGCGCAACTAATGAAAAACTGTTTTTT.

The CDR3 sequence: CASRGLAQSETQYF. The CDR3 DNA follows: TGTGCCAGCAGGGGACTAGCGCAATCGGAGACCCAGTACTTC. V and J are TRBV6-6 and TRBJ2-5, with 10 bases fitting TRBD2. The CDR3 contains 14 residues. Trimming at V came to 6 bases and at J to 5 bases, leaving 6 bases not matched to a gene. CDR1 MNHNY and CDR2 SVGAGI come from the germline V gene (reference sequence).

This chain links TRBV6-5 with TRBJ1-2, with a tentative D call TRBD1 (6 bases). V lost 6 bases and J lost 1, with 12 bases in between. CDR1 and CDR2 from the germline V gene are MNHEY and SVGAGI. The CDR3 totals 14 residues. As DNA, the CDR3 is TGTGCCAGCAGACCCGGACAGATTAACTATGGCTACACCTTC. Protein product: CASRPGQINYGYTF.

The chain combines TRBV6-6 with TRBJ2-3; a possible D gene is TRBD2 (6 bases). Per germline, CDR1 MNHNY and CDR2 SVGAGI (reference sequence). This CDR3 comprises 15 residues. V was cut by 8 bases and J by 2 bases, with 17 bases left in between. The CDR3 region has the DNA TGTGCCAGCGGGTGGGGGGACCCTTACACAGATACGCAGTATTTT. It is translated as CASGWGDPYTDTQYF.

This clone was seen only a few times. The genes are TRBV28 and TRBJ2-5; D ambiguous. The CDR3 covers 13 residues. CDR1 is MDHEN and CDR2 is SYDVKM in the germline V gene. The V end lost 5 bases, the J end lost 0 bases, and 7 bases lay between the germline ends. CDR3 sequence reads: CASSKGYQETQYF. The CDR3 DNA follows: TGTGCCAGCAGTAAAGGGTACCAAGAGACCCAGTACTTC.

The chain has TRBV25-1 and TRBJ2-3; 10 nucleotides agree with TRBD2. The CDR3 length is 16 residues. Germline V gene data show CDR1 as MGHDK and CDR2 as SYGVNS. V shed 5 bases and J 4 bases; nucleotides not matched to a gene: 9. The CDR3 protein is CASSPQRGGSADTQYF. CDR3 DNA sequence: TGTGCCAGCAGTCCGCAGCGGGGGGGTTCGGCAGATACGCAGTATTTT.

This clone has a handful of counts. The J gene is TRBJ2-5, the V gene TRBV23-1, with D tentatively TRBD1 or TRBD2 (6 bases each). TRBV23-1 is sorted into the ORF group, with uncertain function. Between the trimmed V and J ends, which lost 7 bases and 0 bases, there was a span of 24 bases. This CDR3 is built from 18 residues. DNA of the CDR3: TGCGCCAGCACCCCATCCCCCTTAGTGGGGGGCCACCAAGAGACCCAGTACTTC. It yields the protein CASTPSPLVGGHQETQYF.

CDR3 amino acids: CASSSQVAAKNIQYF. The CDR3 nucleotides read TGTGCCAGCAGTTCCCAGGTGGCAGCCAAAAACATTCAGTACTTC. This chain joins TRBV27 and TRBJ2-4; D unresolved. Germline CDR1 reads MNHEY; CDR2 reads SMNVEV (reference sequence). The ends were cut back, 4 bases at V and 0 bases at J, with 10 bases in the middle. The CDR3 extends over 15 amino acids.

At least ten counts were recorded for this clone. The chain joins TRBV21-1 to TRBJ2-7; TRBD1 is the table's D call, not checked against the DNA. TRBV21-1 is annotated as a pseudogene. This CDR3 has 14 amino acids. The CDR3 region is CASSLGHPSYEQYF. CDR3 in DNA: TGTGCCAGCAGCTTGGGACATCCTTCCTACGAGCAGTACTTC.

The chain uses TRBV6-5 and TRBJ1-2, with a possible D match to TRBD1 (6 bases). The length of the CDR3 is 14 residues. Trimming took 11 bases from V and 1 from J, leaving 17 bases between them. Germline V lookup: CDR1 MNHEY, CDR2 SVGAGI. The DNA of the CDR3 is TGTGCCGCCACCGCAGGGGCTATTAACTATGGCTACACCTTC. It codes for CAATAGAINYGYTF.

This clone was picked up a small number of times. The chain couples TRBV5-1 to TRBJ2-3; D perhaps matches TRBD2 (6 bases). Trimming left V 5 bases short and J 6 bases short, with 19 bases between. Germline V gives CDR1 SGHRS, CDR2 YFSETQ. CDR3 length: 15 residues. The CDR3 nucleotides are TGCGCCAGCAGGGAGGGGACTCCCAACACGGATACGCAGTATTTT. Translating it yields CASREGTPNTDTQYF.

This clone was seen at least ten times. The V gene is TRBV11-2, the J gene TRBJ2-2, with no clear D. The CDR3 runs 14 residues. Trimming took 6 bases from V and 7 from J, leaving 15 bases between them. Germline V gene data show CDR1 as SGHAT and CDR2 as FQNNGV. Here the CDR3 reads CASRSLGTVGELFF. The CDR3, as DNA: TGTGCCAGCAGGTCCTTGGGAACCGTCGGGGAGCTGTTTTTT.

The chain combines TRBV4-3 with TRBJ2-5, with 7 bases matching TRBD1. Germline V CDR1 and CDR2: LGHNA, YSLEER. The CDR3 runs to 16 residues. The V segment lost 3 bases and the J segment 5 bases; nucleotides outside the gene matches: 12. The CDR3 reads CASSHTYSTGTETQYF. The CDR3 DNA reads TGCGCCAGCAGCCATACATACTCGACAGGGACGGAGACCCAGTACTTC.

The chain joins TRBV6-1 to TRBJ2-7, with 7 nucleotides matching TRBD1. Germline V gene lookup returns CDR1 MNHNS and CDR2 SASEGT. CDR3 length: 13 amino acids. The V segment lost 6 bases and the J segment 11 bases; nucleotides outside the gene matches: 13. The CDR3 sequence: CASRGQTFGVKYF. In nucleotides, the CDR3 is TGTGCCAGCAGGGGACAGACCTTCGGAGTGAAGTACTTC.

This clone was seen a handful of times. This chain joins TRBV10-2 and TRBJ1-1; 9 nucleotides line up with TRBD1. The CDR3 runs to 14 residues. Germline assignment: CDR1 WSHSY and CDR2 SAAADI. Trimming removed 6 bases from V and 2 bases from J; junction bases left unmatched: 4. CDR3 sequence: CASRRGQGNTEAFF. In nucleotides, the CDR3 is TGCGCCAGCAGGAGGGGACAGGGAAACACTGAAGCTTTCTTT.

This clone was observed a few times. The gene calls are TRBV10-3 and TRBJ1-4; the match to TRBD1 covers 10 bases. CDR1 and CDR2 (germline): ENHRY, SYGVKD. Trimming took 5 bases from V and 8 from J; bases not matched to a gene: 11. The CDR3 length is 16 residues. DNA of the CDR3: TGTGCCATCAGTAGCGATGACGGGACAGGGGAAGAAAAACTGTTTTTT. It yields the protein CAISSDDGTGEEKLFF.

This clone was counted a few times. This CDR3 is also generated by other DNA sequences in the sample. V usage is TRBV6-5 and J usage is TRBJ1-3, with D maybe TRBD1 (5 bases). Germline-derived CDR1 and CDR2 are MNHEY and SVGAGI. The CDR3 sequence is 15 residues long. V lost 6 bases and J 0 bases, leaving 12 bases between the germline ends. CDR3 sequence (DNA): TGTGCCAGCAGCCTGGGACGGAGCTCTGGAAACACCATATATTTT. This sequence encodes CASSLGRSSGNTIYF.